These 24 T cell receptor beta chains originate from one sample sequenced in a study of T cells after yellow fever vaccination. TCRdb analysed the 5' RACE reads with MiXCR anew, one entry per CDR3 protein. The sample lists around 320,000 distinct CDR3 sequences, 3.5% to 4.5% seen once, with roughly a fifth in the top ten. The source was PBMCs, collected 15 days after the yellow fever booster vaccination. These receptors came from a man aged 18 to 29 who received the YFV17D yellow fever vaccine.

This chain's CDR3 is CASSQPPTDTQYF. The DNA for the CDR3 is TGTGCCAGCAGCCAACCCCCTACAGATACGCAGTATTTT. The V and J genes are TRBV3-1 and TRBJ2-3; no firm D call. Trimming removed 2 bases at V and 3 bases at J, with 6 bases between. Looked up from germline, CDR1 is LGHDT and CDR2 is YNNKEL (reference sequence). This CDR3 has 13 residues.

This clonotype was seen many times. The V call is TRBV18, the J call TRBJ1-6; TRBD1 might be the D (6 bases). V was cut by 5 bases and J by 1 base, with 12 bases left in between. The CDR3 runs 16 residues. Germline CDR1 and CDR2: KGHSH and LQKENI. The CDR3 sequence is CASSSETGSYNSPLHF. In nucleotides, the CDR3 is TGTGCCAGCTCATCAGAGACAGGTTCCTATAATTCACCCCTCCACTTT.

This clonotype was seen a handful of times. The chain uses TRBV4-1 and TRBJ1-1; D perhaps matches TRBD1 (6 bases). V was cut by 4 bases and J by 8 bases, with 17 bases left in between. The V gene's germline CDR1 is MGHRA and CDR2 YSYEKL. This CDR3 is built from 14 residues. CDR3 in DNA: TGCGCCAGCAGCCGTCCAGAAGGGGGGCAAGAAGCTTTCTTT. It yields the protein CASSRPEGGQEAFF.

This clonotype was seen more than once but under ten times. V is TRBV25-1 and J is TRBJ2-3; 8 bases align to TRBD2. Germline CDR1 reads MGHDK; CDR2 reads SYGVNS. V lost 7 bases to trimming and J lost 4 bases; unmatched junction nucleotides: 4. The CDR3 runs to 13 residues. CDR3 region: CASTPGGPDTQYF. The CDR3 nucleotides are TGTGCCAGCACCCCGGGAGGGCCAGATACGCAGTATTTT.

The J gene is TRBJ2-3, the V gene TRBV7-3, with D possibly matching TRBD2 (5 bases). The CDR3 loop spans 14 amino acids. Germline loops: CDR1 SGHTA, CDR2 FQGTGA. V lost 4 bases and J lost 5, with 13 bases in between. The CDR3 nucleotides are TGTGCCAGCAGCTCCCGGAACCGGGGAGATACGCAGTATTTT. This encodes CASSSRNRGDTQYF.

This clonotype was recorded at least ten times. This chain links TRBV5-1 with TRBJ1-1, with D uncertain. CDR1 SGHRS and CDR2 YFSETQ come from the germline V gene. Between the trimmed V and J ends, which lost 6 bases and 1 base, there was a span of 13 bases. CDR3 length: 14 residues. The CDR3 is CASTLRAGNTEAFF. DNA of the CDR3: TGCGCCAGCACCTTAAGGGCGGGGAACACTGAAGCTTTCTTT.

This clonotype was observed many times. The CDR3 is CASSSGADEQYF. CDR3 in DNA: TGTGCCAGCAGTTCCGGGGCGGACGAGCAGTACTTC. V and J are TRBV12-3 or TRBV12-4 and TRBJ2-7, with D perhaps given as TRBD1 or TRBD2 (5 bases each). The germline V and J ends were trimmed by 4 bases and 5 bases, with 9 bases remaining between them. CDR3 size: 12 residues.

This clonotype was counted a few times. The chain combines TRBV20-1 with TRBJ2-3; the match to TRBD2 covers 10 bases. Germline V gives CDR1 DFQATT, CDR2 SNEGSKA (reference sequence). V trimming: 2 bases; J trimming: 5 bases; junction bases outside the gene matches: 7. The CDR3 covers 15 residues. The CDR3: CSARRSGGSKDTQYF. DNA for the CDR3: TGCAGTGCTAGACGTAGCGGGGGGTCAAAAGATACGCAGTATTTT.

Only a few counts were recorded for this clonotype. This sequence joins TRBV27 and TRBJ2-3, with D perhaps matching TRBD1 or TRBD2 (5 bases each). Trimming left V 0 bases short and J 10 bases short, with 14 bases between. Germline V CDR1 and CDR2: MNHEY, SMNVEV (reference sequence). The CDR3 runs 14 residues. As DNA, the CDR3 is TGTGCCAGCAGTTTATCGCTCTCGCAGGGAGCGCAGTATTTT. It codes for CASSLSLSQGAQYF.

This clonotype was observed many times. The chain uses TRBV5-1 and TRBJ2-5; possibly TRBD1 for D (6 bases). Looked up from germline, CDR1 is SGHRS and CDR2 is YFSETQ. The V and J ends lost 5 bases and 5 bases respectively, with 13 bases between them. The CDR3 is made up of 13 amino acids. CDR3 DNA sequence: TGCGCCAGCAGGGCAGGGGCACGGGAGACCCAGTACTTC. This gives the protein CASRAGARETQYF.

In its sample, this clonotype was seen a few times. J is TRBJ2-5 and V is TRBV7-2; D remains ambiguous. The CDR3 is 12 amino acids. Germline V gene lookup returns CDR1 SGHTA and CDR2 FQGNSA. Trimming shortened V by 10 bases and J by 3 bases, and 12 bases separated the two germline ends. Here the CDR3 DNA reads TGTGCCACCAAGGGTGGCGAAGAGACCCAGTACTTC. Its translation: CATKGGEETQYF.

Ten or more counts support this clonotype. The rearrangement uses TRBV12-3 or TRBV12-4 and TRBJ2-2; 9 bases map to TRBD2. V lost 6 bases, J lost 3 bases, and 5 bases stayed unmatched. The CDR3 is made up of 15 amino acids. Here the CDR3 DNA reads TGTGCCAGCAGGGCCAGACTAGCGGACACCGGGGAGCTGTTTTTT. Translated: CASRARLADTGELFF.

This clonotype was observed many times. The chain combines TRBV12-3 or TRBV12-4 with TRBJ2-3, with TRBD2 matching over 9 bases. Trimming at V came to 8 bases and at J to 0 bases, leaving 9 bases not matched to a gene. The CDR3 spans 16 residues. The CDR3 sequence: CASLRAGGISTDTQYF. CDR3 DNA sequence: TGTGCCAGCCTGAGGGCGGGGGGGATTAGCACAGATACGCAGTATTTT.

This clonotype appeared many times. The chain combines TRBV24-1 with TRBJ2-3; 9 nucleotides line up with TRBD1. The CDR3 runs to 15 residues. The V and J ends lost 6 bases and 3 bases, in that order; junction bases with no gene match: 6. Per germline, CDR1 KGHDR and CDR2 SFDVKD. CDR3 DNA: TGTGCCACCAGTTTCGGACAGGGGAGGACAGATACGCAGTATTTT. It is translated as CATSFGQGRTDTQYF.

This clonotype was counted a few times. The chain couples TRBV7-2 to TRBJ2-5; D is undetermined. The CDR3 sequence is 16 residues long. Germline lookup yields CDR1 SGHTA and CDR2 FQGNSA. V was shortened by 0 bases and J by 6 bases, with 17 bases between the two germline ends. DNA of the CDR3: TGTGCCAGCAGCTTAGCGCTGGACCGAGTCAGAAAGACCCAGTACTTC. Encoded protein: CASSLALDRVRKTQYF. Drawing the rest from reference TRBV7-2 and TRBJ2-5, the complete variable domain is GAGVSQSPSNKVTEKGKDVELRCDPISGHTALYWYRQSLGQGLEFLIYFQGNSAPDKSGLPSDRFSAERTGGSVSTLTIQRTQQEDSAVYLCASSLALDRVRKTQYFGPGTRLLVL.

This chain connects TRBV6-2 or TRBV6-3 to TRBJ1-1; D perhaps matches TRBD1 (6 bases). The CDR3 contains 15 residues. V was trimmed by 5 bases and J by 3 bases, leaving 16 bases between them. Germline V gene sequence: CDR1 MNHEY, CDR2 SVGEGT. CDR3 nucleotides: TGTGCCAGCAGTAAAAATGGGACATCGGACACTGAAGCTTTCTTT. Translation: CASSKNGTSDTEAFF.

CDR3 sequence (DNA): TGTGCCAGCAGTTCCCACGTTACTGAAGCTTTCTTT. The encoded protein is CASSSHVTEAFF. V usage is TRBV28 and J usage is TRBJ1-1; D gene ambiguous. Trimming stripped 4 bases from V and 5 bases from J, with 8 bases between. Germline V gene lookup returns CDR1 MDHEN and CDR2 SYDVKM. The CDR3 sequence is 12 residues long.

At least ten counts were recorded for this clonotype. The rearrangement joins TRBV7-9 to TRBJ2-7, with D possibly called TRBD1 or TRBD2 (5 bases each). Germline CDR1 and CDR2: SEHNR and FQNEAQ (reference sequence). Trimming pared 7 bases from V and 12 bases from J, leaving 25 bases between. The CDR3 runs to 14 residues. Here the CDR3 DNA reads TGTGCCAGCACCTCGCTCGGGACCTTGCGAAGCGGGTACTTC. This sequence encodes CASTSLGTLRSGYF.

This clonotype was seen many times. The V gene is TRBV6-2 or TRBV6-3, the J gene TRBJ2-7; a weak D match, TRBD1 (6 bases). The CDR3 runs to 16 residues. Trimming took 7 bases from V and 2 from J, leaving 21 bases between them. Germline CDR1 MNHEY, CDR2 SVGEGT. The CDR3 DNA follows: TGTGCCAGCACTCGACCCCGGGACACATATACCTACGAGCAGTACTTC. As protein: CASTRPRDTYTYEQYF.

There are many counts of this clonotype. The chain joins TRBV7-3 to TRBJ2-2, with TRBD1 identical over 8 bases. The germline V gene has CDR1 SGHTA and CDR2 FQGTGA. This CDR3 comprises 14 residues. The V gene end was trimmed by 5 bases and the J gene end by 7 bases; junction bases not matched to a gene: 6. The DNA of the CDR3 is TGTGCCAGCAGCGCAGACAGGGGTCTCGGGGAGCTGTTTTTT. Its translation is CASSADRGLGELFF.

This clonotype has more than one count but fewer than ten. V usage is TRBV5-1 and J usage is TRBJ1-4, with a weak D call TRBD1 (6 bases). Germline V gene lookup returns CDR1 SGHRS and CDR2 YFSETQ. Trimming shortened V by 5 bases and J by 7 bases, and 9 bases separated the two germline ends. The CDR3 length is 12 residues. For the CDR3, the DNA is TGCGCCAGCAGGGGGGACATTGAAAAACTGTTTTTT. It is translated as CASRGDIEKLFF.

There are many counts of this clonotype. The chain joins TRBV5-6 to TRBJ1-2; a weak D match, TRBD1 (5 bases). The CDR3 totals 14 residues. Germline CDR1 SGHDT, CDR2 YYEEEE. The V and J ends lost 0 bases and 4 bases respectively, with 10 bases between them. This CDR3 is CASSLARTSYGYTF. The CDR3 region has the DNA TGTGCCAGCAGCTTGGCAAGGACATCCTATGGCTACACCTTC.

This chain links TRBV3-1 with TRBJ1-1, with D possibly TRBD1 on 5 matching bases. CDR1 is LGHDT and CDR2 is YNNKEL in the germline V gene (reference sequence). This CDR3 has 15 amino acids. V lost 5 bases and J lost 3, with 16 bases in between. The CDR3 bases are TGTGCCAGCAGCTGGGGGATCCGGTGGGACACTGAAGCTTTCTTT. Translated, it gives CASSWGIRWDTEAFF.

This sequence joins TRBV15 and TRBJ2-2; 14 nucleotides agree with TRBD2. From germline, CDR1 is LNHNV and CDR2 YYDKDF (reference sequence). Germline trimming cut 3 bases from V and 4 bases from J; bases unmatched to any gene: 1. This CDR3 is built from 16 residues. CDR3 protein: CATSRTSGGVTGELFF. The CDR3 coding sequence is TGTGCCACCAGCAGGACTAGCGGGGGGGTCACCGGGGAGCTGTTTTTT.